The clone carrying this T cell receptor beta chain showed up just once. This sample is part of a study of blood T cell repertoires in COVID-19. The overall study: The United States, Italy and Spain supplied acute and convalescent COVID-19 samples. T cells, B-cell-depleted T cells, or PBMCs supplied cDNA or gDNA.

Study processing details: Amplification of reference gene primers provided the estimated nucleated cell counts. The method was immunoSEQ multiplex PCR; TCRdb's version includes in-frame clones alone and lacks a portion of them. The DNA was the basis for D and trimming; V, J and clone size are from that table. The profile shows some 250,000 clones, roughly 77% of them singletons. The germline V gene has CDR1 MGHRA and CDR2 YSYEKL. This CDR3 spans 16 amino acids. V was pared by 1 base and J by 7 bases, with 7 bases of the junction left unmatched. Specimen: peripheral blood. This chain joins TRBV4-1 and TRBJ2-2; 9 nucleotides align to TRBD1. The source of this sequence is a woman at least 80 years old with acute or convalescent COVID-19. The CDR3 region is CASSQVGTGKFGELFF. DNA of the CDR3: TGCGCCAGCAGCCAAGTGGGGACAGGGAAGTTCGGGGAGCTGTTTTTT.